This record concerns one TCR beta chain sequence. Its antigen is not known. The sample holds other DNA sequences that translate to the same CDR3. This sample stems from a study of shared clonotypes between healthy human individuals. Study observations and caveats: Relative to memory subsets, naive subsets generally showed larger estimated richness. Four donors shared 5% to 5.5% of their naive CD4 clonotypes. Non-shared clonotypes had lower generation probabilities than clonotypes shared by all four sorted-subset donors.

Deep-level settings were used for running the assay. Some clones are missing from TCRdb's copy, which holds only in-frame ones; the method was immunoSEQ multiplex PCR. The table lists about 1,500,000 clones, around 97% of them singletons. From germline, CDR1 is SEHNR and CDR2 FQNEAQ (reference sequence). The CDR3 extends over 15 amino acids. The V gene end was trimmed by 5 bases and the J gene end by 3 bases; junction bases not matched to a gene: 4. This clonotype originated in a man between 25 and 39 years old in good health. The sequenced sample consisted of naive CD4+ T cells sorted from blood. Stated subset: CD45RA+ positively selected. The V call is TRBV7-9, the J call TRBJ2-7, with 13 bases identical to TRBD2. The CDR3 sequence is CASSPGTSGNYEQYF. The DNA of the CDR3 is TGTGCCAGCAGCCCTGGGACTAGCGGGAACTACGAGCAGTACTTC.